This TCR beta chain was profiled in a study of blood T cell repertoires in COVID-19. As for the study in general: The origin of the acute and convalescent COVID-19 samples was the United States, Italy and Spain. Sample material is recorded as cDNA or gDNA derived from T cells, B-cell-depleted T cells, or PBMCs.

Per the authors' pipeline: Estimates of nucleated cell counts were drawn from the amplification of reference gene primers. The data were produced by immunoSEQ multiplex PCR, yet TCRdb's version contains in-frame clones alone and is incomplete. The V and J calls and clone size are taken from that table; D and trimming were inferred from the DNA. This sample has some 170,000 clones, with roughly four fifths found just once. The CDR3 consists of 13 residues. CDR1 SGDLS and CDR2 YYNGEE come from the germline V gene. The V gene lost 7 bases and the J gene lost 6 bases, with 16 bases spanning the gap. The sequence derives from a human donor in a cohort sampled during active COVID-19. The chain joins TRBV9 to TRBJ1-2; possibly TRBD1 for D (6 bases). Sequencing was carried out using peripheral blood. As DNA, the CDR3 is TGTGCCAGCGGTGCAGGGGCAAAGGATGGCTACACCTTC. It specifies CASGAGAKDGYTF. The full variable domain, in which reference TRBV9 and TRBJ1-2 provide the parts outside the CDR3, is DSGVTQTPKHLITATGQRVTLRCSPRSGDLSVYWYQQSLDQGLQFLIQYYNGEERAKGNILERFSAQQFPDLHSELNLSSLELGDSALYFCASGAGAKDGYTFGSGTRLTVV.